This record concerns one TCR beta chain sequence. This entry belongs to a study of blood T cell repertoires in COVID-19. As originally analysed: Estimated nucleated cell counts came from reference gene primer amplification. The method was immunoSEQ multiplex PCR; TCRdb's version includes in-frame clones alone and lacks a portion of them. V, J and clone size derive from that table, while D and trimming were established from the DNA sequence. The data hold 230,000 or so clones, with 80% to 85% observed a single time. The CDR3 is made up of 17 amino acids. Trimming cost V 5 bases and J 1 base; bases outside gene matches: 11. Germline V lookup: CDR1 MNHNY, CDR2 SVGAGI (reference sequence).

The sequencing input was peripheral blood. The sequence was collected from a man in his forties or fifties with active or convalescent COVID-19. This chain uses TRBV6-6 with TRBJ1-1; 9 nucleotides agree with TRBD1. DNA of the CDR3: TGTGCCAGCAGTCCACCCGGGACAGGGTATAGGAACACTGAAGCTTTCTTT. It codes for CASSPPGTGYRNTEAFF.